This is a list of T cell receptor beta chains from one sample in a study of cytomegalovirus exposure and HLA in healthy donors. The method was immunoSEQ multiplex PCR; TCRdb's version includes in-frame clones alone and lacks a portion of them. The sample holds roughly 120,000 clones, 75% seen once. Sequenced material: PBMCs. The receptors were gathered from a woman between 18 and 29 years old in good health and CMV-seronegative. Each CDR3 is given with its conserved first and last residue. D genes are given only for firm matches. Rows may omit the clone size; those that give it use once, few, many or a size class.

D gene	V gene	clone size	J gene	CDR3 protein	CDR3 DNA
NA	TRBV5-1	NA	TRBJ2-3	CASSSGEFVDTQYF	TGCGCCAGCAGCTCAGGGGAGTTTGTAGATACGCAGTATTTT
NA	TRBV7-8	NA	TRBJ1-5	CASSLEGEGNQPQHF	TGTGCCAGCAGCTTAGAGGGAGAGGGCAATCAGCCCCAGCATTTT
NA	TRBV2	NA	TRBJ2-7	CASSRGPYEQYF	TGTGCCAGCAGTCGAGGCCCCTACGAGCAGTACTTC
NA	TRBV5-6	NA	TRBJ1-1	CASSDGRMNTEAFF	TGTGCCAGCAGCGATGGGAGGATGAACACTGAAGCTTTCTTT
NA	TRBV7-9	NA	TRBJ2-5	CASSLDSRETQYF	TGTGCCAGCAGCTTAGATAGTCGAGAGACCCAGTACTTC
NA	TRBV19	NA	TRBJ2-1	CASSIEGGGGYNEQFF	TGTGCCAGTAGTATAGAAGGGGGAGGGGGATACAATGAGCAGTTCTTC
TRBD1	TRBV19	NA	TRBJ1-1	CASRLLTGGSEAFF	TGTGCCAGTAGACTACTTACAGGGGGCTCCGAAGCTTTCTTT
NA	TRBV7-9	NA	TRBJ1-1	CASSLGTGRRAFF	TGTGCCAGCAGCTTAGGTACAGGTAGGCGAGCTTTCTTT
TRBD1	TRBV5-1	NA	TRBJ2-2	CASSSGQGLNTGELFF	TGCGCCAGCAGCTCCGGACAGGGCCTGAACACCGGGGAGCTGTTTTTT
NA	TRBV6-5	once	TRBJ1-5	CASSDSGGAGQPQHF	TGTGCCAGCAGCGACTCTGGAGGGGCCGGTCAGCCCCAGCATTTT
NA	TRBV27	medium-sized	TRBJ1-5	CASSPQLNPNQPQHF	TGTGCCAGCAGTCCACAGTTGAACCCCAATCAGCCCCAGCATTTT
NA	TRBV5-1	NA	TRBJ1-2	CASSLGDLRHDSNYGYTF	TGCGCCAGCAGCTTGGGAGACTTGAGGCACGACAGTAACTATGGCTACACCTTC
TRBD1	TRBV13	NA	TRBJ1-1	CASSPGGLDTEAFF	TGTGCCAGCAGCCCAGGGGGCCTGGACACTGAAGCTTTCTTT
NA	TRBV2	NA	TRBJ1-6	CASSELNRSSYNSPLHF	TGTGCCAGCAGTGAATTAAACCGGAGCTCCTATAATTCACCCCTCCACTTT
NA	TRBV18	NA	TRBJ2-7	CASSPEQGSYEQYF	TGTGCCAGCTCACCAGAACAGGGATCCTACGAGCAGTACTTC
TRBD1	TRBV18	NA	TRBJ2-6	CASSPMTGGSGANVLTF	TGTGCCAGCTCACCCATGACAGGGGGCTCTGGGGCCAACGTCCTGACTTTC
TRBD1	TRBV5-4	NA	TRBJ1-2	CASSFDREYGYTF	TGTGCCAGCAGCTTTGACAGGGAGTATGGCTACACCTTC